These 26 T cell receptor beta chains were sequenced from one sample in a study of T cell repertoires in aging, cancer and after chemotherapy. Amplification of TCR beta used genomic DNA extracted from peripheral blood. TRB rearrangements spanning V, D and J were amplified using mixed TRB-A/B primers. TCRdb reanalysed the multiplex PCR reads using MiXCR and keeps one entry per CDR3 protein. The table has some 2,000 distinct CDR3 sequences, roughly 31% seen once; the top ten hold roughly 8.8%. Specimen: blood. The receptors stem from a human donor with a solid tumor.

This clonotype has only a few counts. This chain uses TRBV5-4 with TRBJ1-1; unclear D gene. The CDR3 sequence is 14 residues long. Germline V gene sequence: CDR1 SGHNT, CDR2 YYREEE (reference sequence). V lost 0 bases to trimming and J lost 1 base, with 7 bases between them. Here the CDR3 DNA reads TGTGCCAGCAGCTTGGCCCGGGCGAACACTGAAGCTTTCTTT. Translation gives CASSLARANTEAFF.

This clonotype is labeled as medium-sized. Written as DNA, the CDR3 is TGTGCCAGCAGTACTCGGACGGTGAACACCGGGGAGCTGTTTTTT. It specifies CASSTRTVNTGELFF. The chain has TRBV6-1 and TRBJ2-2; the D is unclear. The CDR3 is 15 residues long. Germline CDR1 MNHNS, CDR2 SASEGT. Trimming took off 5 bases at V and 1 base at J, with 11 bases between the two ends.

The chain employs TRBV6-4 and TRBJ2-1; 12 bases map to TRBD2. Trimming cost V 3 bases and J 8 bases; bases outside gene matches: 8. The CDR3 loop spans 16 amino acids. Germline V gives CDR1 MRHNA, CDR2 SNTAGT. The CDR3 is CASSDKSSGGADEQFF. Written as DNA, the CDR3 is TGTGCCAGCAGTGATAAGTCTAGCGGGGGGGCCGATGAGCAGTTCTTC.

By sample share, this clonotype is medium-sized. The chain recombines TRBV6-6 with TRBJ2-1; possible D gene TRBD2, 6 bases. Trimming left V 7 bases short and J 10 bases short, with 17 bases between. In germline, CDR1 is MNHNY, CDR2 SVGAGI (reference sequence). CDR3 length: 13 amino acids. The CDR3 DNA sequence: TGTGCCAGCACCAAACCCGGGGGACGGGAGCAGTTCTTC. Its translation: CASTKPGGREQFF.

In its sample, this clonotype ranks as medium-sized. The rearrangement links TRBV6-4 to TRBJ2-3; perhaps TRBD2 as D (5 bases). V was trimmed by 2 bases and J by 0 bases, leaving 6 bases between them. Germline V CDR1 and CDR2: MRHNA, SNTAGT. The CDR3 is 14 residues long. CDR3 sequence: CASSDEGSTDTQYF. The DNA for the CDR3 is TGTGCCAGCAGTGACGAGGGCAGCACAGATACGCAGTATTTT.

This clonotype has a handful of counts. The chain links TRBV5-4 to TRBJ2-3; 12 bases line up with TRBD2. CDR1 SGHNT and CDR2 YYREEE come from the germline V gene (reference sequence). J was trimmed by 5 bases and V by 0 bases; bases with no gene match: 7. This CDR3 comprises 17 residues. CDR3 nucleotide sequence: TGTGCCAGCAGCTTGGGGCTAGCGGGGGGGCTAAAAGATACGCAGTATTTT. Its translation: CASSLGLAGGLKDTQYF.

Judged by abundance, this clonotype is large (0.1 to 1%). CDR3 in DNA: TGTGCCAGCAGTGAACTAGCGGGAGGGCCAGATACGCAGTATTTT. The encoded protein is CASSELAGGPDTQYF. The genes are TRBV6-1 and TRBJ2-3; 12 nucleotides line up with TRBD2. The V gene end was trimmed by 2 bases and the J gene end by 4 bases; junction bases not matched to a gene: 1. Germline values: CDR1 MNHNS, CDR2 SASEGT. This CDR3 contains 15 residues.

CDR3 amino acids: CASSQVIETGELFF. The CDR3 DNA reads as TGTGCCAGCAGCCAAGTGATAGAAACCGGGGAGCTGTTTTTT. This chain uses TRBV4-2 with TRBJ2-2; D not certain. This CDR3 contains 14 residues. From germline, CDR1 is LGHNA and CDR2 YNFKEQ. Deletions cut 1 base from V and 5 bases from J, with 8 bases between.

Judged by abundance, this clonotype is large. The gene calls are TRBV29-1 and TRBJ2-1; D may be TRBD1 or TRBD2 (5 bases each). Germline loops: CDR1 SQVTM, CDR2 ANQGSEA. V was shortened by 3 bases and J by 10 bases, with 19 bases between the two germline ends. The CDR3 contains 14 residues. DNA of the CDR3: TGCAGCGTTGATACGGGGACCGCTTCGTTAGAGCAGTTCTTC. It is translated as CSVDTGTASLEQFF.

In this sample, this clonotype turned up a few times. The chain joins TRBV7-2 to TRBJ2-3; D not certain. The CDR3 consists of 14 residues. V lost 5 bases, J lost 2 bases, and 11 bases lay in between. CDR1 is SGHTA and CDR2 is FQGNSA in the germline V gene. In DNA, the CDR3 is TGTGCCAGCAGCCACGATAGGGCCACAGATACGCAGTATTTT. As protein: CASSHDRATDTQYF. Together with reference TRBV7-2 and TRBJ2-3, the CDR3 gives the full variable domain: GAGVSQSPSNKVTEKGKDVELRCDPISGHTALYWYRQSLGQGLEFLIYFQGNSAPDKSGLPSDRFSAERTGGSVSTLTIQRTQQEDSAVYLCASSHDRATDTQYFGPGTRLTVL.

This clonotype came up a few times. This chain connects TRBV5-1 to TRBJ1-2; D gene uncertain. The CDR3 totals 14 residues. Trimming took off 0 bases at V and 4 bases at J, with 10 bases between the two ends. Per the germline V gene, CDR1 is SGHRS and CDR2 is YFSETQ. The CDR3 DNA reads TGCGCCAGCAGCTTGGACTCTGGGCCCTATGGCTACACCTTC. This translates into CASSLDSGPYGYTF.

This clonotype was counted between two and nine times. The rearrangement links TRBV20-1 to TRBJ2-1; 9 bases align to TRBD2. Germline V gene sequence: CDR1 DFQATT, CDR2 SNEGSKA (reference sequence). V was clipped by 3 bases and J by 3 bases; unmatched bases: 12. CDR3 size: 17 residues. The CDR3 DNA reads TGCAGTGCTAGGCCTCCCACCAGCGGGAGGTACTACAATGAGCAGTTCTTC. Translating gives CSARPPTSGRYYNEQFF.

The chain combines TRBV5-1 with TRBJ2-5; 8 nucleotides line up with TRBD1. The V segment lost 4 bases and the J segment 4 bases; nucleotides outside the gene matches: 9. CDR3 size: 15 residues. The V gene's germline CDR1 is SGHRS and CDR2 YFSETQ. The CDR3 sequence: CASSLWTGKGETQYF. The CDR3 DNA reads TGCGCCAGCAGCCTTTGGACAGGGAAGGGAGAGACCCAGTACTTC.

By share of the sample, this clonotype is medium-sized. The chain carries TRBV20-1 and TRBJ2-5, with a weak D call TRBD1 (5 bases). Germline lookup yields CDR1 DFQATT and CDR2 SNEGSKA (reference sequence). With 8 bases removed from V and 5 bases from J, the gap between germline ends came to 18 bases. The CDR3 sequence is 13 residues long. Written as DNA, the CDR3 is TGCAGTACACGCAGGGCGCCGTATGAGACCCAGTACTTC. This translates into CSTRRAPYETQYF.

The chain has TRBV5-4 and TRBJ1-1; perhaps TRBD1 as D (6 bases). The CDR3 extends over 14 amino acids. Between the trimmed V and J ends, which lost 4 bases and 5 bases, there was a span of 15 bases. Germline CDR1 reads SGHNT; CDR2 reads YYREEE (reference sequence). The DNA for the CDR3 is TGTGCCAGCAGCCCCCCAACAGGGCAGACTGAAGCTTTCTTT. It specifies CASSPPTGQTEAFF.

This clonotype was seen only a few times. The CDR3 sequence is CASSSPLVLNADTQYF. The CDR3 region has the DNA TGTGCCAGCAGCTCACCCCTAGTTTTGAATGCAGATACGCAGTATTTT. This sequence joins TRBV7-9 and TRBJ2-3; D ambiguous. The V gene lost 4 bases and the J gene lost 4 bases, with 18 bases spanning the gap. The CDR3 runs 16 residues. From germline, CDR1 is SEHNR and CDR2 FQNEAQ (reference sequence).

The chain links TRBV6-2 or TRBV6-3 to TRBJ2-5, with 8 positions matching TRBD2. V shed 8 bases, J shed 3 bases, and the junction held 11 bases outside the gene matches. Looked up from germline, CDR1 is MNHEY and CDR2 is SVGEGT. This CDR3 has 15 amino acids. The CDR3 spells CASSSVAGTKETQYF. CDR3 DNA sequence: TGTGCCAGCTCATCCGTAGCGGGGACGAAAGAGACCCAGTACTTC.

Regarding this clonotype: A read error may be the cause here, since a much bigger clone is one base away. The chain couples TRBV30 to TRBJ1-1; TRBD1 aligns across 8 bases. CDR3 length equals 14 residues. Germline CDR1 reads GTSNPN; CDR2 reads SVGIG (reference sequence). CDR3 DNA: TGTGCCTGGAGCAGGGGGCGGTTCGGCACTAAAGCTTTCTTT. Residues: CAWSRGRFGTKAFF.

The chain uses TRBV19 and TRBJ1-4; no clear D. The CDR3 has 15 amino acids. Trimming removed 1 base from V and 3 bases from J, with 9 bases in between. Germline CDR1 reads LNHDA; CDR2 reads SQIVND (reference sequence). CDR3 protein: CASSIVRGSNEKLFF. The CDR3 nucleotides are TGTGCCAGTAGTATAGTCCGGGGTTCTAATGAAAAACTGTTTTTT. The entire variable domain, with the rest obtained from reference TRBV19 and TRBJ1-4, is as follows: DGGITQSPKYLFRKEGQNVTLSCEQNLNHDAMYWYRQDPGQGLRLIYYSQIVNDFQKGDIAEGYSVSREKKESFPLTVTSAQKNPTAFYLCASSIVRGSNEKLFFGSGTQLSVL.

This clonotype is large (0.1 to 1%) in the sample. V usage is TRBV6-1 and J usage is TRBJ2-5; 10 nucleotides match TRBD1. The germline gives CDR1 MNHNS, CDR2 SASEGT. This CDR3 region has 16 residues. V lost 6 bases to trimming and J lost 6 bases; unmatched junction nucleotides: 13. The CDR3 DNA is TGTGCCAGCAGCCATCTACCCGGACAGGGGGAGCAGACCCAGTACTTC. Amino acid sequence: CASSHLPGQGEQTQYF.

The chain has TRBV4-3 and TRBJ1-1; D remains ambiguous. The V end lost 0 bases, the J end lost 1 base, and 6 bases lay between the germline ends. Germline V gene lookup returns CDR1 LGHNA and CDR2 YSLEER. CDR3 size: 14 residues. The chain's CDR3 is CASSQEAENTEAFF. The DNA for the CDR3 is TGCGCCAGCAGCCAAGAGGCGGAGAACACTGAAGCTTTCTTT.

The chain uses TRBV6-2 or TRBV6-3 and TRBJ1-1; maybe TRBD1 (6 bases). The CDR3 has 16 amino acids. The germline V gene encodes CDR1 MNHEY and CDR2 SVGEGT. Trimming removed 2 bases from V and 3 bases from J, with 16 bases in between. The chain's CDR3 is CASSYRGTRMDTEAFF. Here the CDR3 DNA reads TGTGCCAGCAGTTACAGGGGGACACGCATGGACACTGAAGCTTTCTTT.

The chain couples TRBV5-1 to TRBJ2-2; TRBD1 or TRBD2 may be the D gene (6 bases each). Deletions cut 5 bases from V and 5 bases from J, with 10 bases between. The CDR3 is 13 amino acids. Germline CDR1 reads SGHRS; CDR2 reads YFSETQ. As DNA, the CDR3 is TGCGCCAGCAGGGGGGGCCAAACCGGGGAGCTGTTTTTT. This encodes CASRGGQTGELFF.

This clonotype appeared a few times. This chain links TRBV6-6 with TRBJ1-4, with D hard to call. CDR3 length: 15 amino acids. Trimming removed 2 bases from V and 6 bases from J, with 13 bases in between. In germline, CDR1 is MNHNY, CDR2 SVGAGI (reference sequence). Here the CDR3 DNA reads TGTGCCAGCAGTTACGGGAGGGATCCCCATGAAAAACTGTTTTTT. Translated, it gives CASSYGRDPHEKLFF.

V usage is TRBV7-9 and J usage is TRBJ2-3; 14 bases fit TRBD2. This CDR3 is built from 21 residues. CDR1 SEHNR and CDR2 FQNEAQ come from the germline V gene (reference sequence). The junction had 19 bases not matched to a gene; V was cut back by 4 bases and J by 4 bases. CDR3 sequence (DNA): TGTGCCAGCAGCTCAAGATTAGGCGGGACTAGCGGGAGAGGGTCCCCAGATACGCAGTATTTT. Encoded protein: CASSSRLGGTSGRGSPDTQYF.

The chain carries TRBV6-1 and TRBJ2-3, with D tentatively TRBD1 or TRBD2 (5 bases each). The germline V gene has CDR1 MNHNS and CDR2 SASEGT. Trimming took off 6 bases at V and 10 bases at J, with 17 bases between the two ends. CDR3 length equals 13 residues. This chain's CDR3 is CASRTRGESPQYF. The CDR3, as DNA: TGTGCCAGCAGAACTCGAGGGGAATCCCCGCAGTATTTT.